The 16 T cell receptor beta chains given below trace back to one sample, sequenced in a study of vaccination effects on CD4 cells after COVID-19. Generated by immunoSEQ multiplex PCR, the TCRdb table keeps only in-frame clones and is missing some. The data contain 35,000 to 45,000 clones, around three quarters of them singletons. No antigen has been identified for these receptors. Antigen-specific CD4+ T cell clonotypes were called by their expansion after viral peptide-pool culture in ViraFEST. Isolation of CD4+ T cells took place after less than twelve days of culture. Absence of prior SARS-CoV-2 infection characterized the vaccine recipients, who showed negative nucleocapsid antibodies. Sequencing was performed on CD4+ T cells from PBMCs cultured with SARS-CoV-2 spike peptides, taken before COVID-19 vaccination. The receptor source for this set is a human donor who received a COVID-19 vaccine.

This chain connects TRBV19 to TRBJ2-3; 7 nucleotides agree with TRBD2. J was trimmed by 0 bases and V by 6 bases; bases with no gene match: 6. CDR1 is LNHDA and CDR2 is SQIVND in the germline V gene (reference sequence). The CDR3 runs 15 residues. The CDR3 reads CASRLSGASTDTQYF. The CDR3 bases are TGTGCCAGTAGACTAAGCGGGGCGAGCACAGATACGCAGTATTTT.

This clone was seen a single time. The chain recombines TRBV28 with TRBJ1-2; tentative D call: TRBD1 (5 bases). The CDR3 contains 14 residues. V was clipped by 6 bases and J by 9 bases, with 20 bases between them. CDR1 MDHEN and CDR2 SYDVKM come from the germline V gene. As DNA, the CDR3 is TGTGCCAGCAGCTCTCAGTCCGGGGCTTCTCGCTACACCTTC. Protein sequence: CASSSQSGASRYTF.

In this sample, this clone turned up a few times. The chain couples TRBV6-5 to TRBJ1-6, with D perhaps matching TRBD1 (5 bases). Germline V gives CDR1 MNHEY, CDR2 SVGAGI. Trimming removed 6 bases from V and 10 bases from J, with 13 bases in between. The CDR3 has 13 amino acids. The CDR3 sequence: CASSPGGDSPLHF. The CDR3 nucleotides read TGTGCCAGCAGCCCAGGAGGGGACTCACCCCTCCACTTT.

The chain has TRBV7-9 and TRBJ1-1, with D tentatively TRBD1 (6 bases). V dropped 4 bases and J dropped 1 base, with 19 bases sitting between them. This CDR3 contains 17 residues. The germline CDR1 and CDR2 sequences are SEHNR and FQNEAQ (reference sequence). The CDR3 region is CASSSGVFQGQNTEAFF. CDR3 nucleotides: TGTGCCAGCAGCTCCGGTGTTTTCCAGGGGCAGAACACTGAAGCTTTCTTT.

The V call is TRBV5-8, the J call TRBJ2-3; the match to TRBD2 covers 8 bases. This CDR3 region has 15 residues. Germline assignment: CDR1 SGHTS and CDR2 YDEGEE. The J segment lost 2 bases and the V segment lost 7 bases, leaving 9 bases of the junction unmatched. CDR3 DNA: TGTGCCAGCCCAAACATAGCGGGGTACACAGATACGCAGTATTTT. This encodes CASPNIAGYTDTQYF.

This clone occurred a few times. The V and J genes are TRBV5-1 and TRBJ2-5, with 8 bases identical to TRBD1. This CDR3 region has 15 residues. After removal of 3 bases from V and 9 bases from J, the junction contained 13 bases not matched to a gene. CDR1 is SGHRS, CDR2 YFSETQ, per germline. CDR3 in DNA: TGCGCCAGCAGCTATGGACAGGGCACGTCTATGGCCCAGTACTTC. Protein sequence: CASSYGQGTSMAQYF.

The V call is TRBV5-8, the J call TRBJ1-4; 10 positions agree with TRBD1. J was trimmed by 8 bases and V by 5 bases; bases with no gene match: 9. The CDR3 length is 15 residues. CDR1 is SGHTS, CDR2 YDEGEE, per germline. CDR3 region: CASSLSGTGVEKLFF. CDR3 nucleotides: TGTGCCAGCAGTTTATCCGGGACAGGGGTCGAAAAACTGTTTTTT.

This clone occurred a few times. This chain joins TRBV19 and TRBJ2-1; the D is unclear. Germline CDR1 LNHDA, CDR2 SQIVND (reference sequence). V was shortened by 5 bases and J by 0 bases, with 14 bases between the two germline ends. The CDR3 totals 16 residues. For the CDR3, the DNA is TGTGCCAGTAGTCCCTACTGGGTGAGCTCCTACAATGAGCAGTTCTTC. Amino acid sequence: CASSPYWVSSYNEQFF.

The rearrangement joins TRBV30 to TRBJ2-1; D might be TRBD2 (6 bases). The CDR3 is made up of 13 amino acids. Trimming cost V 0 bases and J 7 bases, with 10 bases left between them. CDR1 GTSNPN and CDR2 SVGIG come from the germline V gene (reference sequence). The CDR3: CAWSVTRRNEQFF. The CDR3 coding sequence is TGTGCCTGGAGTGTGACTAGGCGGAATGAGCAGTTCTTC.

The chain combines TRBV28 with TRBJ2-1, with D hard to call. The CDR3 totals 14 residues. Trimming shortened V by 3 bases and J by 0 bases, and 6 bases separated the two germline ends. Germline V CDR1 and CDR2: MDHEN, SYDVKM. This chain's CDR3 is CASSFLASYNEQFF. The DNA for the CDR3 is TGTGCCAGCAGTTTTTTAGCCTCCTACAATGAGCAGTTCTTC.

The chain employs TRBV3-1 (or the pseudogene TRBV3-2) and TRBJ2-1, with TRBD1 as a possible D gene (5 bases). CDR3 length: 16 residues. V was cut by 1 base and J by 4 bases, with 14 bases left in between. The germline CDR1 and CDR2 sequences are LGHDT and YNNKEL (reference sequence). The CDR3 nucleotides read TGTGCCAGCAGCCAAGTCCGTGGGGCGCTTTACAATGAGCAGTTCTTC. Residues: CASSQVRGALYNEQFF.

The CDR3 nucleotides read TGTGCCAGCGTTGGCGGTTCGGGTACCTACAATGAGCAGTTCTTC. Its translation: CASVGGSGTYNEQFF. The V call is TRBV28, the J call TRBJ2-1; D gene uncertain. The CDR3 is 15 amino acids. Trimming left V 8 bases short and J 2 bases short, with 16 bases between. Germline V gives CDR1 MDHEN, CDR2 SYDVKM.

The rearrangement joins TRBV2 to TRBJ1-1; D is possibly TRBD1 (5 bases). The V gene's germline CDR1 is SNHLY and CDR2 FYNNEI. The CDR3 is 13 amino acids. With 10 bases removed from V and 1 base from J, the gap between germline ends came to 13 bases. The CDR3 loop reads CATLKDRNTEAFF. CDR3 sequence (DNA): TGTGCCACTCTAAAAGACAGGAACACTGAAGCTTTCTTT.

The chain joins TRBV27 to TRBJ1-2; D remains ambiguous. The CDR3 totals 14 residues. The germline V and J ends were trimmed by 0 bases and 4 bases, with 9 bases remaining between them. Germline V gene sequence: CDR1 MNHEY, CDR2 SMNVEV (reference sequence). The CDR3 region is CASSLSGNRYGYTF. For the CDR3, the DNA is TGTGCCAGCAGTTTATCAGGGAATCGCTATGGCTACACCTTC.

The chain couples TRBV7-9 to TRBJ1-1; the D is unclear. With 2 bases removed from V and 5 bases from J, the gap between germline ends came to 6 bases. Germline V gene lookup returns CDR1 SEHNR and CDR2 FQNEAQ (reference sequence). The CDR3 consists of 12 residues. The CDR3 DNA follows: TGTGCCAGCAGCTTACCCGGGACTGAAGCTTTCTTT. This codes for CASSLPGTEAFF.

This clone was counted between two and nine times. Mismatch with germline at one junction end may stem from a read error. The chain employs TRBV19 and TRBJ2-1; D perhaps matches TRBD1 (6 bases). This CDR3 has 14 amino acids. In germline, CDR1 is LNHDA, CDR2 SQIVND (reference sequence). CDR3 DNA: TGTGCCAGTAGTATAGGCTACCCAGGGGCCTTCCTGGTCTTC. Protein sequence: CASSIGYPGAFLVF.